Below are 27 T cell receptor beta chains sequenced from a single sample in a study of blood T cell repertoires in COVID-19. TCRdb's copy holds only in-frame clones and misses some; the assay was immunoSEQ multiplex PCR. The sample includes 200,000 to 250,000 clones, roughly 86% of them seen just once. Input material: peripheral blood. The receptor set was obtained from a woman aged 60 to 75 with acute or convalescent COVID-19.

This clone was recorded only once. The rearrangement joins TRBV7-9 to TRBJ1-4; D not resolved. Germline CDR1 reads SEHNR; CDR2 reads FQNEAQ (reference sequence). The CDR3 consists of 15 residues. V was cut by 5 bases and J by 3 bases, with 13 bases left in between. This chain's CDR3 is CASSTSGIANEKLFF. The CDR3 region has the DNA TGTGCCAGCAGCACCTCCGGGATTGCTAATGAAAAACTGTTTTTT.

Concerning this clone itself: In the same sample, other DNA sequences code for this CDR3. CDR3 DNA: TGTGCCACCAGTGACCCCGGACAGGGGGCCTACGAGCAGTACTTC. It specifies CATSDPGQGAYEQYF. This rearrangement joins TRBV24-1 to TRBJ2-7; 10 bases match TRBD1. J lost 2 bases, V lost 4 bases, and 4 bases had no gene match. CDR1 and CDR2 (germline): KGHDR, SFDVKD. CDR3 length equals 15 residues.

This rearrangement joins TRBV5-1 to TRBJ1-4; D possibly corresponds to TRBD1 (5 bases). CDR1 is SGHRS and CDR2 is YFSETQ in the germline V gene. Trimming stripped 5 bases from V and 10 bases from J, with 15 bases between. The CDR3 has 13 residues. The CDR3 DNA reads TGCGCCAGCAGGACAGTCATTAACGGAAAACTGTTTTTT. As protein: CASRTVINGKLFF. Using reference TRBV5-1 and TRBJ1-4 for the parts outside the CDR3, the full variable domain is KAGVTQTPRYLIKTRGQQVTLSCSPISGHRSVSWYQQTPGQGLQFLFEYFSETQRNKGNFPGRFSGRQFSNSRSEMNVSTLELGDSALYLCASRTVINGKLFFGSGTQLSVL.

The genes are TRBV7-3 and TRBJ2-3; 10 nucleotides agree with TRBD2. Germline trimming cut 1 base from V and 7 bases from J; bases unmatched to any gene: 8. This CDR3 spans 16 amino acids. Germline CDR1 reads SGHTA; CDR2 reads FQGTGA. CDR3 DNA sequence: TGTGCCAGCAGCTTAAGGGCAGCGGGGGGGCCTTATACGCAGTATTTT. This gives the protein CASSLRAAGGPYTQYF.

The count of this clone is one. The rearrangement links TRBV6-5 to TRBJ2-7; 11 nucleotides match TRBD2. Germline loops: CDR1 MNHEY, CDR2 SVGAGI. This CDR3 has 15 residues. V was pared by 6 bases and J by 7 bases, with 11 bases of the junction left unmatched. The CDR3 here is CASRRTSGGRSEQYF. CDR3 sequence (DNA): TGTGCCAGCAGAAGAACTAGCGGGGGCCGCTCGGAGCAGTACTTC.

The V call is TRBV28, the J call TRBJ2-3, with TRBD2 matching 9 bases. Trimming at V came to 5 bases and at J to 0 bases, leaving 12 bases not matched to a gene. The CDR3 extends over 18 amino acids. Germline lookup yields CDR1 MDHEN and CDR2 SYDVKM. The CDR3 sequence: CASSPPAGGIYSTDTQYF. Written as DNA, the CDR3 is TGTGCCAGCAGTCCGCCAGCGGGAGGAATATATAGCACAGATACGCAGTATTTT. Complete variable domain (other parts from reference TRBV28 and TRBJ2-3): DVKVTQSSRYLVKRTGEKVFLECVQDMDHENMFWYRQDPGLGLRLIYFSYDVKMKEKGDIPEGYSVSREKKERFSLILESASTNQTSMYLCASSPPAGGIYSTDTQYFGPGTRLTVL.

This clone has only a few counts. The rearrangement links TRBV6-2 or TRBV6-3 to TRBJ1-2; no reliable D call. Germline V lookup: CDR1 MNHEY, CDR2 SVGEGT. Between the trimmed V and J ends, which lost 2 bases and 4 bases, there was a span of 14 bases. The CDR3 covers 15 residues. The DNA of the CDR3 is TGTGCCAGCAGTTACCCCCACACGGGAAGCTATGGCTACACCTTC. Its protein product is CASSYPHTGSYGYTF.

The chain recombines TRBV6-6 with TRBJ2-1, with 13 bases fitting TRBD2. Germline CDR1 and CDR2: MNHNY and SVGAGI (reference sequence). V was clipped by 6 bases and J by 5 bases; unmatched bases: 4. CDR3 length: 15 residues. For the CDR3, the DNA is TGTGCCAGCAGAACGACTAGCGGGGGGAACAATGAGCAGTTCTTC. This gives the protein CASRTTSGGNNEQFF.

The chain carries TRBV12-5 and TRBJ2-1; D possibly corresponds to TRBD2 (5 bases). V dropped 2 bases and J dropped 7 bases, with 12 bases sitting between them. Germline V gives CDR1 LGHNT, CDR2 FRNRAP. The CDR3 sequence is 14 residues long. CDR3 sequence reads: CASGLPQWRNEQFF. The CDR3 region has the DNA TGTGCTAGTGGTTTGCCTCAATGGAGGAATGAGCAGTTCTTC.

V is TRBV18 and J is TRBJ1-6; TRBD1 aligns across 7 bases. The CDR3 spans 15 residues. In germline, CDR1 is KGHSH, CDR2 LQKENI. V shed 2 bases and J 4 bases; nucleotides not matched to a gene: 2. CDR3 sequence (DNA): TGTGCCAGCTCACCATCCAGGGGGTATAATTCACCCCTCCACTTT. It codes for CASSPSRGYNSPLHF.

This clone was observed a single time. This chain connects TRBV19 to TRBJ2-1; 7 bases are shared with TRBD2. Germline CDR1 is LNHDA and CDR2 is SQIVND (reference sequence). This CDR3 is built from 14 residues. Trimming cost V 5 bases and J 0 bases; bases outside gene matches: 1. As DNA, the CDR3 is TGTGCCAGTAGTTTAGCGGGCTCCTACAATGAGCAGTTCTTC. It yields the protein CASSLAGSYNEQFF.

The chain combines TRBV30 with TRBJ1-1; 7 nucleotides line up with TRBD1. Germline CDR1 GTSNPN, CDR2 SVGIG (reference sequence). This CDR3 region has 14 residues. V was pared by 1 base and J by 6 bases, with 8 bases of the junction left unmatched. The CDR3 spells CAWSADRFAPEAFF. DNA of the CDR3: TGTGCCTGGAGTGCGGACAGGTTCGCACCTGAAGCTTTCTTT.

The sample holds one count of this clone. The genes are TRBV27 and TRBJ2-3; 7 nucleotides align to TRBD2. V gave up 4 bases and J gave up 5 bases; unmatched junction bases: 12. The CDR3 extends over 16 amino acids. CDR1 is MNHEY, CDR2 SMNVEV, per germline (reference sequence). The CDR3 here is CASSSTSSGGRDTQYF. In DNA form, the CDR3 reads TGTGCCAGCAGTTCTACCTCTAGCGGAGGGCGAGATACGCAGTATTTT.

J is TRBJ2-1 and V is TRBV24-1; 9 bases are shared with TRBD2. This CDR3 is 19 amino acids long. The germline V gene has CDR1 KGHDR and CDR2 SFDVKD. Unmatched junction bases numbered 19, after V lost 4 bases and J lost 7 bases. CDR3 protein: CATSDQIPTSGMKVNEQFF. CDR3 in DNA: TGTGCCACCAGTGACCAAATCCCGACTAGCGGTATGAAGGTGAATGAGCAGTTCTTC.

This clone was seen only a few times. The chain combines TRBV5-1 with TRBJ2-5; D not resolved. Deletions cut 0 bases from V and 1 base from J, with 4 bases between. Germline CDR1 and CDR2: SGHRS and YFSETQ. CDR3 length equals 13 residues. The CDR3 is CASSLGGQETQYF. CDR3 sequence (DNA): TGCGCCAGCAGCTTGGGCGGCCAAGAGACCCAGTACTTC. The full variable domain, its missing parts supplied by reference TRBV5-1 and TRBJ2-5, is KAGVTQTPRYLIKTRGQQVTLSCSPISGHRSVSWYQQTPGQGLQFLFEYFSETQRNKGNFPGRFSGRQFSNSRSEMNVSTLELGDSALYLCASSLGGQETQYFGPGTRLLVL.

The chain links TRBV5-4 to TRBJ2-2, with TRBD1 matching 7 bases. This CDR3 is built from 15 residues. The germline V gene has CDR1 SGHNT and CDR2 YYREEE (reference sequence). The trim removed 2 bases at V and 2 bases at J, leaving 3 bases unmatched. CDR3 loop: CASSLRDRNTGELFF. The CDR3 bases are TGTGCCAGCAGCTTAAGGGACAGAAACACCGGGGAGCTGTTTTTT.

The rearrangement uses TRBV5-1 and TRBJ1-3, with D perhaps matching TRBD1 (6 bases). CDR3 length: 20 amino acids. The germline gives CDR1 SGHRS, CDR2 YFSETQ. V was pared by 0 bases and J by 2 bases, with 24 bases between. The CDR3 reads CASSLGPESGQNAPGNTIYF. CDR3 in DNA: TGCGCCAGCAGCTTGGGGCCAGAGTCGGGACAAAATGCGCCTGGAAACACCATATATTTT. Complete variable domain (other parts from reference TRBV5-1 and TRBJ1-3): KAGVTQTPRYLIKTRGQQVTLSCSPISGHRSVSWYQQTPGQGLQFLFEYFSETQRNKGNFPGRFSGRQFSNSRSEMNVSTLELGDSALYLCASSLGPESGQNAPGNTIYFGEGSWLTVV.

The chain links TRBV3-1 (or the pseudogene TRBV3-2) to TRBJ2-2, with 14 bases aligning to TRBD2. The CDR3 runs to 19 residues. Losses at the gene ends were 0 bases for V and 5 bases for J; bases not matched to a gene: 8. Germline CDR1 and CDR2: LGHDT and YNNKEL (reference sequence). The CDR3, as DNA: TGTGCCAGCAGCCAAGATAAAGAGGGACTAGCGGGGGTGACCGGGGAGCTGTTTTTT. Amino acid sequence: CASSQDKEGLAGVTGELFF.

V and J are TRBV24-1 and TRBJ2-5; TRBD1 might be the D (5 bases). Germline V gene lookup returns CDR1 KGHDR and CDR2 SFDVKD. The CDR3 runs to 14 residues. Trimming took off 10 bases at V and 1 base at J, with 15 bases between the two ends. CDR3 nucleotide sequence: TGTGCCACGAGCCCGGACACCCTCCAAGAGACCCAGTACTTC. Translating gives CATSPDTLQETQYF.

The J gene is TRBJ1-1, the V gene TRBV7-9; D gene ambiguous. Germline assignment: CDR1 SEHNR and CDR2 FQNEAQ (reference sequence). The V end was cut by 2 bases, the J end by 8 bases, with 15 bases between. The CDR3 loop spans 14 amino acids. CDR3 loop: CASSLFSGGQEAFF. The CDR3 bases are TGTGCCAGCAGCTTATTTTCGGGAGGGCAGGAAGCTTTCTTT.

About this clone itself: Additional DNA sequences in this sample encode the identical CDR3. The J gene is TRBJ1-4, the V gene TRBV5-1, with D unclear. Germline CDR1 SGHRS, CDR2 YFSETQ. The germline V and J ends were trimmed by 0 bases and 0 bases, with 6 bases remaining between them. The CDR3 has 15 amino acids. This chain's CDR3 is CASSLVPATNEKLFF. The CDR3 bases are TGCGCCAGCAGCTTGGTGCCAGCAACTAATGAAAAACTGTTTTTT.

The chain links TRBV13 to TRBJ2-2; TRBD2 matches at 10 bases. Germline trimming cut 8 bases from V and 4 bases from J; bases unmatched to any gene: 16. The CDR3 extends over 18 amino acids. The V gene's germline CDR1 is PRHDT and CDR2 FYEKMQ (reference sequence). DNA for the CDR3: TGTGCCAGCCGCCAGGGGAATCCACTAGCGGGGTTCACCGGGGAGCTGTTTTTT. It is translated as CASRQGNPLAGFTGELFF.

The gene calls are TRBV7-2 and TRBJ2-3; D might be TRBD2 (7 bases). The V end was cut by 0 bases, the J end by 1 base, with 11 bases between. The CDR3 totals 16 residues. Per the germline V gene, CDR1 is SGHTA and CDR2 is FQGNSA. The CDR3 DNA follows: TGTGCCAGCAGCTTAGCGGCGGGGGCAGGCACAGATACGCAGTATTTT. Translated, it gives CASSLAAGAGTDTQYF.

This chain joins TRBV11-1 and TRBJ1-1; possible D gene TRBD1, 6 bases. In germline, CDR1 is SGHAT, CDR2 FQDESV (reference sequence). The CDR3 length is 14 residues. Trimming took 5 bases from V and 4 from J, leaving 14 bases between them. CDR3 in amino acids: CASSVRPRGTEAFF. In nucleotides, the CDR3 is TGTGCCAGCAGCGTTAGACCCAGGGGCACTGAAGCTTTCTTT.

This rearrangement joins TRBV10-2 to TRBJ1-5; the D gene is possibly TRBD1 (6 bases). Germline V gene lookup returns CDR1 WSHSY and CDR2 SAAADI. The CDR3 extends over 15 amino acids. With 6 bases removed from V and 1 base from J, the gap between germline ends came to 13 bases. In DNA, the CDR3 is TGCGCCAGCAGGAGGGGGGGGGCCAGCAATCAGCCCCAGCATTTT. Encoded protein: CASRRGGASNQPQHF.

DNA for the CDR3: TGCGCCAGCAGCCCGCTGACTAGCGGACACAATGAGCAGTTCTTC. As protein: CASSPLTSGHNEQFF. J is TRBJ2-1 and V is TRBV5-1, with 9 bases identical to TRBD2. Germline V gene data show CDR1 as SGHRS and CDR2 as YFSETQ. V lost 4 bases and J lost 5; bases outside the gene matches: 7. This CDR3 contains 15 residues.

V and J are TRBV9 and TRBJ2-2; TRBD1 agrees at 8 bases. This CDR3 comprises 15 residues. The ends lost 0 bases at V and 5 bases at J; junction bases unmatched: 3. Germline V CDR1 and CDR2: SGDLS, YYNGEE. The DNA for the CDR3 is TGTGCCAGCAGCGTAGGACAGGGGATAACCGGGGAGCTGTTTTTT. This gives the protein CASSVGQGITGELFF.